The clone carrying this T cell receptor (beta chain) was counted a few times. Antigen unknown. The TCRbeta library incorporated unique molecular identifiers. One entry per CDR3 protein, called by TCRdb with MiXCR from the PCR reads. The sample shows 32,000 or so distinct CDR3 sequences, 6% to 8.5% of them seen only once. This record belongs to a study of T-cell reconstitution after alpha-beta-depleted transplantation in children. Study results and limitations: Where alpha-beta T cells came from about two months after transplant was reportedly several hundred expanded graft clones. Counts and diversity of T cells one year after transplant came mostly from newly produced T cells. Surviving recipient T cells and thymic progenitors produced the high day-60 TCRbeta diversity seen in some patients.

Sequencing used peripheral blood, obtained 60 days after TCRalphabeta/CD19-depleted stem cell transplant. The TCR was taken from a child in the first two years of life who had a stem cell transplant for acute myeloid leukemia, so the T cells may come from the graft donor.

The CDR3 coding sequence is TGTGCCAGCAGAAACCGGGACAGGGGGTTCACAGATACGCAGTATTTT. Protein sequence: CASRNRDRGFTDTQYF. The rearrangement links TRBV7-9 to TRBJ2-3; 11 nucleotides align to TRBD1. Germline trimming cut 6 bases from V and 2 bases from J; bases unmatched to any gene: 7. CDR3 length: 16 amino acids. CDR1 is SEHNR, CDR2 FQNEAQ, per germline (reference sequence).